Each of the 14 T cell receptor beta chains below was sequenced from the same sample in a study of blood T cell repertoires in COVID-19. Assay used: immunoSEQ multiplex PCR; TCRdb lists only in-frame clones, some missing. The sample shows 200,000 to 250,000 clones, about 81% of them seen only once. The specimen was PBMCs or T cells enriched from blood (not recorded which). The receptors derive from a middle-aged man who had recovered from COVID-19.

The genes are TRBV10-3 and TRBJ1-2; D is unclear. The CDR3 consists of 15 residues. Germline CDR1 ENHRY, CDR2 SYGVKD. V was clipped by 2 bases and J by 0 bases, with 10 bases between them. CDR3 sequence: CAISEEGLSNYGYTF. The CDR3 DNA reads as TGTGCCATCAGTGAGGAGGGATTGTCTAACTATGGCTACACCTTC.

This clone was seen a few times. This chain uses TRBV7-9 with TRBJ2-7; D is perhaps TRBD2 (6 bases). CDR1 and CDR2 (germline): SEHNR, FQNEAQ (reference sequence). The CDR3 consists of 15 residues. V lost 5 bases, J lost 5 bases, and 19 bases lay in between. The CDR3: CASSGGGLTLHEQYF. DNA for the CDR3: TGTGCCAGCAGCGGGGGAGGTTTGACACTCCACGAGCAGTACTTC. The complete variable domain, with remaining parts taken from reference TRBV7-9 and TRBJ2-7, reads DTGVSQNPRHKITKRGQNVTFRCDPISEHNRLYWYRQTLGQGPEFLTYFQNEAQLEKSRLLSDRFSAERPKGSFSTLEIQRTEQGDSAMYLCASSGGGLTLHEQYFGPGTRLTVT.

This chain links TRBV4-1 with TRBJ1-2; D is unclear. The CDR3 is made up of 14 amino acids. Germline V gives CDR1 MGHRA, CDR2 YSYEKL. V dropped 1 base and J dropped 2 bases, with 8 bases sitting between them. The CDR3 here is CASSQVPLNYGYTF. For the CDR3, the DNA is TGCGCCAGCAGCCAAGTTCCCCTAAACTATGGCTACACCTTC.

This clone occurred once. V is TRBV11-2 and J is TRBJ2-7, with a possible D match to TRBD1 (6 bases). V lost 3 bases, J lost 6 bases, and 15 bases lay in between. The germline V gene has CDR1 SGHAT and CDR2 FQNNGV. The CDR3 consists of 14 residues. The CDR3: CASSFGTLKGEQYF. The CDR3 DNA follows: TGTGCCAGCAGCTTCGGGACACTTAAGGGCGAGCAGTACTTC.

This clone was seen a few times. The chain carries TRBV7-8 and TRBJ2-7; D call uncertain. V gave up 4 bases and J gave up 4 bases, with 5 bases separating them. CDR1 is SGHVS and CDR2 is FQNEAQ in the germline V gene. The CDR3 has 11 amino acids. CDR3 nucleotide sequence: TGTGCCAGCAGCTCCCTTTACGAGCAGTACTTC. It yields the protein CASSSLYEQYF.

The gene calls are TRBV11-2 and TRBJ1-1; the D is unclear. V was trimmed by 1 base and J by 10 bases, leaving 28 bases between them. There are 18 residues in the CDR3. Germline-derived CDR1 and CDR2 are SGHAT and FQNNGV. The CDR3 DNA sequence: TGTGCCAGCAGCTTAGGTGCCGGGGAATGGGCAGGTAGGGATGGAGCTTTCTTT. Encoded protein: CASSLGAGEWAGRDGAFF.

The chain joins TRBV18 to TRBJ2-7; 12 bases fit TRBD2. The CDR3 is 17 residues long. Germline lookup yields CDR1 KGHSH and CDR2 LQKENI. The J segment lost 4 bases and the V segment lost 0 bases, leaving 7 bases of the junction unmatched. The CDR3 reads CASSPPLRLAGEYEQYF. DNA for the CDR3: TGTGCCAGCTCACCACCACTACGACTAGCGGGAGAGTACGAGCAGTACTTC.

V usage is TRBV5-8 and J usage is TRBJ1-2; no definite D call. The length of the CDR3 is 14 residues. Between the trimmed V and J ends, which lost 1 base and 6 bases, there was a span of 13 bases. Germline assignment: CDR1 SGHTS and CDR2 YDEGEE. The CDR3 nucleotides read TGTGCCAGCAGCTTGAGTGTTACGGGGAATGGCTACACCTTC. Amino acid sequence: CASSLSVTGNGYTF. The full variable domain, rest sourced from reference TRBV5-8 and TRBJ1-2, is EAGVTQSPTHLIKTRGQQATLRCSPISGHTSVYWYQQALGLGLQFLLWYDEGEERNRGNFPPRFSGRQFPNYSSELNVNALELEDSALYLCASSLSVTGNGYTFGSGTRLTVV.

V gene TRBV5-1 combines with J gene TRBJ2-3; D ambiguous. The ends were cut back, 0 bases at V and 2 bases at J, with 7 bases in the middle. This CDR3 has 14 amino acids. Germline-derived CDR1 and CDR2 are SGHRS and YFSETQ. CDR3 bases: TGCGCCAGCAGCTTGGCCCAGGACACAGATACGCAGTATTTT. Amino acid sequence: CASSLAQDTDTQYF.

The gene calls are TRBV6-5 and TRBJ2-1; D is possibly TRBD1 (6 bases). Germline assignment: CDR1 MNHEY and CDR2 SVGAGI. CDR3 length: 15 residues. The ends were cut back, 6 bases at V and 3 bases at J, with 15 bases in the middle. In DNA form, the CDR3 reads TGTGCCAGCAGACATACAGGGAATAGCTACAATGAGCAGTTCTTC. It encodes CASRHTGNSYNEQFF.

As concerns this clone: Other DNA sequences in the same sample also yield this CDR3. The chain recombines TRBV11-2 with TRBJ2-7; D unresolved. From germline, CDR1 is SGHAT and CDR2 FQNNGV. The CDR3 has 14 residues. Trimming shortened V by 1 base and J by 0 bases, and 7 bases separated the two germline ends. CDR3 sequence reads: CASSLGFSSYEQYF. CDR3 nucleotides: TGTGCCAGCAGCTTAGGTTTCAGCTCCTACGAGCAGTACTTC.

This sequence joins TRBV7-3 and TRBJ1-2; TRBD1 matches at 7 bases. Germline assignment: CDR1 SGHTA and CDR2 FQGTGA. The CDR3 contains 13 residues. V trimming: 5 bases; J trimming: 3 bases; junction bases outside the gene matches: 3. The CDR3 here is CASSLGTDYGYTF. The CDR3 region has the DNA TGTGCCAGCAGCCTAGGGACAGACTATGGCTACACCTTC.

The genes are TRBV11-1 and TRBJ1-1, with 7 bases identical to TRBD1. The V gene end was trimmed by 4 bases and the J gene end by 7 bases; junction bases not matched to a gene: 12. Per germline, CDR1 SGHAT and CDR2 FQDESV (reference sequence). This CDR3 has 15 residues. The CDR3 coding sequence is TGTGCCAGCAGCTCATATCCAGGGGGAAGGGTTGAAGCTTTCTTT. Translation gives CASSSYPGGRVEAFF.

V gene TRBV18 combines with J gene TRBJ2-5, with a weak D call TRBD2 (6 bases). The CDR3 has 14 residues. Germline CDR1 reads KGHSH; CDR2 reads LQKENI. Trimming cost V 2 bases and J 2 bases, with 9 bases left between them. Here the CDR3 reads CASSPWDSQETQYF. CDR3 in DNA: TGTGCCAGCTCACCATGGGACTCTCAAGAGACCCAGTACTTC.